Listed below are T cell receptor beta chains from one sample, sequenced in a study of shared clonotypes between healthy human individuals. Assay used: immunoSEQ multiplex PCR; TCRdb lists only in-frame clones, some missing. The repertoire holds roughly 1,500,000 clones, with roughly 98.5% as singletons. Source material: naive CD4+ T cells sorted from blood. The receptor set was obtained from a man under 40 in good health. CDR3s include the opening cysteine and the closing phenylalanine or tryptophan. Fields, in order: clone size, CDR3 length, V gene, J gene, D gene, CDR3 protein, CDR3 DNA. The D gene is left open where the match is weak. The size entry is marked missing in some rows and otherwise reads once, few, many or a size class.

clone_size: NA; cdr3_length: 15; v_call: TRBV27; j_call: TRBJ2-7; d_call: TRBD2; cdr3_aa: CASSSLAGVFYEQYF; cdr3_nt: TGTGCCAGCAGCAGTCTAGCGGGGGTTTTCTACGAGCAGTACTTC
clone_size: NA; cdr3_length: 16; v_call: TRBV5-8; j_call: TRBJ2-3; d_call: TRBD2; cdr3_aa: CASSATSGVYTDTQYF; cdr3_nt: TGTGCCAGCAGCGCTACTAGCGGGGTTTACACAGATACGCAGTATTTT
clone_size: NA; cdr3_length: 15; v_call: TRBV21-1; j_call: TRBJ2-2; d_call: NA; cdr3_aa: CASSKRRPNTGELFF; cdr3_nt: TGTGCCAGCAGCAAACGGAGGCCGAACACCGGGGAGCTGTTTTTT
clone_size: once; cdr3_length: 14; v_call: TRBV7-2; j_call: TRBJ2-2; d_call: NA; cdr3_aa: CASSLRRIAGELFF; cdr3_nt: TGTGCCAGCAGCCTTCGACGAATCGCGGGGGAGCTGTTTTTT
clone_size: NA; cdr3_length: 14; v_call: TRBV29-1; j_call: TRBJ2-3; d_call: TRBD2; cdr3_aa: CSSLISGSTDTQYF; cdr3_nt: TGCAGTTCCTTAATTAGCGGGAGCACAGATACGCAGTATTTT
clone_size: NA; cdr3_length: 15; v_call: TRBV25-1; j_call: TRBJ1-1; d_call: NA; cdr3_aa: CASSGRDSWNTEAFF; cdr3_nt: TGTGCCAGCAGTGGTCGGGACTCCTGGAACACTGAAGCTTTCTTT
clone_size: NA; cdr3_length: 14; v_call: TRBV7-9; j_call: TRBJ1-5; d_call: NA; cdr3_aa: CASSPLGAGQPQHF; cdr3_nt: TGTGCCAGCAGTCCATTGGGGGCCGGTCAGCCCCAGCATTTT
clone_size: NA; cdr3_length: 13; v_call: TRBV6-5; j_call: TRBJ2-7; d_call: TRBD1; cdr3_aa: CASSHRQGYEQYF; cdr3_nt: TGTGCCAGCAGTCATCGACAGGGCTACGAGCAGTACTTC
clone_size: NA; cdr3_length: 16; v_call: TRBV5-1; j_call: TRBJ2-5; d_call: TRBD2; cdr3_aa: CASRAEPQAGQETQYF; cdr3_nt: TGCGCCAGCAGGGCAGAACCTCAAGCGGGACAAGAGACCCAGTACTTC
clone_size: NA; cdr3_length: 18; v_call: TRBV27; j_call: TRBJ1-4; d_call: TRBD1; cdr3_aa: CASSRAFIQDRDDEKLFF; cdr3_nt: TGTGCCAGCAGCCGTGCGTTTATCCAGGACAGGGATGATGAAAAACTGTTTTTT
clone_size: NA; cdr3_length: 12; v_call: TRBV5-6; j_call: TRBJ2-3; d_call: NA; cdr3_aa: CASSPRTDTQYF; cdr3_nt: TGTGCCAGCAGCCCGCGCACAGATACGCAGTATTTT
clone_size: NA; cdr3_length: 15; v_call: TRBV7-9; j_call: TRBJ1-2; d_call: NA; cdr3_aa: CASSSKAGSNYGYTF; cdr3_nt: TGTGCCAGCAGCTCAAAGGCCGGGAGCAACTATGGCTACACCTTC
clone_size: NA; cdr3_length: 12; v_call: TRBV28; j_call: TRBJ1-2; d_call: NA; cdr3_aa: CASVQGNYGYTF; cdr3_nt: TGTGCCAGCGTCCAGGGGAACTATGGCTACACCTTC
clone_size: NA; cdr3_length: 15; v_call: TRBV28; j_call: TRBJ2-7; d_call: NA; cdr3_aa: CASSLRLGLTYEQYF; cdr3_nt: TGTGCCAGCAGTTTACGGTTGGGGCTTACCTACGAGCAGTACTTC
clone_size: NA; cdr3_length: 15; v_call: TRBV10-2; j_call: TRBJ1-5; d_call: NA; cdr3_aa: CASSVGDAGNQPQHF; cdr3_nt: TGCGCCAGCAGTGTTGGCGACGCGGGCAATCAGCCCCAGCATTTT
clone_size: NA; cdr3_length: 15; v_call: TRBV5-6; j_call: TRBJ2-2; d_call: TRBD1; cdr3_aa: CASSLRQGWTGELFF; cdr3_nt: TGTGCCAGCAGCCTGCGACAGGGTTGGACCGGGGAGCTGTTTTTT
clone_size: NA; cdr3_length: 16; v_call: TRBV7-2; j_call: TRBJ1-5; d_call: NA; cdr3_aa: CASSRGHPVGNQPQHF; cdr3_nt: TGTGCCAGCAGCAGAGGACACCCGGTAGGAAATCAGCCCCAGCATTTT
clone_size: NA; cdr3_length: 15; v_call: TRBV11-3; j_call: TRBJ2-3; d_call: NA; cdr3_aa: CASSRRSASTDTQYF; cdr3_nt: TGTGCCAGCAGCCGCCGGTCGGCTAGCACAGATACGCAGTATTTT
clone_size: NA; cdr3_length: 16; v_call: TRBV11-3; j_call: TRBJ2-1; d_call: NA; cdr3_aa: CASSSVGSPFLNEQFF; cdr3_nt: TGTGCCAGCAGCTCGGTAGGGAGCCCGTTTTTGAATGAGCAGTTCTTC
clone_size: NA; cdr3_length: 15; v_call: TRBV28; j_call: TRBJ1-3; d_call: NA; cdr3_aa: CASSSPGGAGNTIYF; cdr3_nt: TGTGCCAGCAGCTCCCCGGGAGGGGCTGGAAACACCATATATTTT
clone_size: NA; cdr3_length: 15; v_call: TRBV18; j_call: TRBJ1-4; d_call: TRBD1; cdr3_aa: CASSRTGATNEKLFF; cdr3_nt: TGTGCCAGCTCACGGACAGGCGCAACTAATGAAAAACTGTTTTTT
clone_size: NA; cdr3_length: 16; v_call: TRBV6-4; j_call: TRBJ2-3; d_call: TRBD2; cdr3_aa: CASSLTSGTSTDTQYF; cdr3_nt: TGTGCCAGCAGCTTGACTAGCGGGACCAGCACAGATACGCAGTATTTT
clone_size: NA; cdr3_length: 16; v_call: TRBV5-1; j_call: TRBJ2-3; d_call: TRBD2; cdr3_aa: CASSFLAGGPTDTQYF; cdr3_nt: TGCGCCAGCAGCTTCTTAGCGGGAGGGCCAACAGATACGCAGTATTTT
clone_size: NA; cdr3_length: 13; v_call: TRBV6-5; j_call: TRBJ1-1; d_call: NA; cdr3_aa: CASSYSGRPEAFF; cdr3_nt: TGTGCCAGCAGTTACTCTGGCAGGCCAGAAGCTTTCTTT
clone_size: NA; cdr3_length: 15; v_call: TRBV11-3; j_call: TRBJ2-7; d_call: NA; cdr3_aa: CASSSRAGDSYEQYF; cdr3_nt: TGTGCCAGCAGCTCCCGAGCAGGGGACTCCTACGAGCAGTACTTC
clone_size: NA; cdr3_length: 14; v_call: TRBV6-6; j_call: TRBJ2-7; d_call: NA; cdr3_aa: CASTYGPLLYEQYF; cdr3_nt: TGTGCCAGCACCTACGGTCCCCTATTATACGAGCAGTACTTC
clone_size: NA; cdr3_length: 15; v_call: TRBV5-5; j_call: TRBJ1-3; d_call: NA; cdr3_aa: CASSLGRGTGNTIYF; cdr3_nt: TGTGCCAGCAGCTTGGGAAGGGGGACTGGAAACACCATATATTTT
clone_size: NA; cdr3_length: 15; v_call: TRBV5-7; j_call: TRBJ2-7; d_call: TRBD2; cdr3_aa: CASSPGTSGPYEQYF; cdr3_nt: TGTGCCAGCAGTCCTGGGACTAGCGGGCCCTACGAGCAGTACTTC
clone_size: NA; cdr3_length: 14; v_call: TRBV19; j_call: TRBJ1-5; d_call: NA; cdr3_aa: CASSIPGANQPQHF; cdr3_nt: TGTGCCAGTAGTATCCCGGGGGCCAATCAGCCCCAGCATTTT
clone_size: once; cdr3_length: 14; v_call: TRBV5-5; j_call: TRBJ2-7; d_call: TRBD1; cdr3_aa: CASRWDRGPYEQYF; cdr3_nt: TGTGCCAGCAGGTGGGACAGAGGACCCTACGAGCAGTACTTC
clone_size: NA; cdr3_length: 13; v_call: TRBV18; j_call: TRBJ1-2; d_call: NA; cdr3_aa: CASSPGGYDGYTF; cdr3_nt: TGTGCCAGCTCACCCGGGGGTTACGATGGCTACACCTTC
clone_size: NA; cdr3_length: 13; v_call: TRBV5-1; j_call: TRBJ2-3; d_call: TRBD2; cdr3_aa: CASSLATGTSGTF; cdr3_nt: TGCGCCAGCAGCTTGGCTACCGGGACTAGCGGGACCTTT
clone_size: once; cdr3_length: 14; v_call: TRBV5-1; j_call: TRBJ2-7; d_call: TRBD1; cdr3_aa: CASSLTGGDYEQYF; cdr3_nt: TGCGCCAGCAGCTTGACAGGGGGCGATTACGAGCAGTACTTC
clone_size: NA; cdr3_length: 16; v_call: TRBV7-9; j_call: TRBJ2-3; d_call: NA; cdr3_aa: CASSYGLSGYTDTQYF; cdr3_nt: TGTGCCAGCAGCTACGGACTAAGCGGATACACAGATACGCAGTATTTT
clone_size: once; cdr3_length: 14; v_call: TRBV5-4; j_call: TRBJ1-2; d_call: TRBD1; cdr3_aa: CASRRDSVNYGYTF; cdr3_nt: TGTGCCAGCCGCCGGGACAGCGTTAACTATGGCTACACCTTC
clone_size: once; cdr3_length: 14; v_call: TRBV5-1; j_call: TRBJ2-3; d_call: NA; cdr3_aa: CASSFTGQADTQYF; cdr3_nt: TGCGCCAGCAGCTTTACAGGGCAGGCAGATACGCAGTATTTT
clone_size: NA; cdr3_length: 16; v_call: TRBV2; j_call: TRBJ2-1; d_call: TRBD2; cdr3_aa: CASSTHLAGGYNEQFF; cdr3_nt: TGTGCCAGCAGCACGCATCTAGCGGGAGGGTACAATGAGCAGTTCTTC
clone_size: NA; cdr3_length: 11; v_call: TRBV10-3; j_call: TRBJ2-1; d_call: TRBD2; cdr3_aa: CAIRGRGEQFF; cdr3_nt: TGTGCCATCAGAGGGAGGGGAGAGCAGTTCTTC
clone_size: NA; cdr3_length: 16; v_call: TRBV5-1; j_call: TRBJ2-7; d_call: NA; cdr3_aa: CASSLIPGDRGYEQYF; cdr3_nt: TGCGCCAGCAGCTTGATACCCGGGGATAGAGGCTACGAGCAGTACTTC
clone_size: NA; cdr3_length: 15; v_call: TRBV6-5; j_call: TRBJ2-1; d_call: NA; cdr3_aa: CASSLISMSYNEQFF; cdr3_nt: TGTGCCAGCAGTTTGATCAGCATGTCGTACAATGAGCAGTTCTTC
clone_size: NA; cdr3_length: 15; v_call: TRBV10-2; j_call: TRBJ1-5; d_call: NA; cdr3_aa: CASSESGGSNQPQHF; cdr3_nt: TGCGCCAGCAGTGAGTCGGGGGGTAGCAATCAGCCCCAGCATTTT
clone_size: NA; cdr3_length: 8; v_call: TRBV20-1; j_call: TRBJ2-1; d_call: NA; cdr3_aa: CSAGQKFF; cdr3_nt: TGCAGTGCTGGGCAGAAGTTCTTC
clone_size: NA; cdr3_length: 14; v_call: TRBV6-5; j_call: TRBJ1-5; d_call: NA; cdr3_aa: CASSYAGAGQPQHF; cdr3_nt: TGTGCCAGCAGTTACGCAGGGGCGGGCCAGCCCCAGCATTTT
clone_size: NA; cdr3_length: 15; v_call: TRBV15; j_call: TRBJ2-7; d_call: TRBD1; cdr3_aa: CATSSYRQGGYEQYF; cdr3_nt: TGTGCCACCAGCAGCTACAGACAGGGGGGCTACGAGCAGTACTTC
clone_size: NA; cdr3_length: 20; v_call: TRBV6-4; j_call: TRBJ2-3; d_call: TRBD1; cdr3_aa: CASSSTNGGQGSSSTDTQYF; cdr3_nt: TGTGCCAGCAGTTCAACAAACGGGGGACAGGGATCTTCTAGCACAGATACGCAGTATTTT
clone_size: NA; cdr3_length: 15; v_call: TRBV7-9; j_call: TRBJ1-4; d_call: NA; cdr3_aa: CASSPGARPNEKLFF; cdr3_nt: TGTGCCAGCAGCCCCGGGGCCAGACCTAATGAAAAACTGTTTTTT
clone_size: NA; cdr3_length: 15; v_call: TRBV5-1; j_call: TRBJ1-2; d_call: NA; cdr3_aa: CASSPGHSLNYGYTF; cdr3_nt: TGCGCCAGCAGCCCAGGACATTCTCTAAACTATGGCTACACCTTC
clone_size: NA; cdr3_length: 13; v_call: TRBV13; j_call: TRBJ2-1; d_call: NA; cdr3_aa: CHTSSVPYNEQFF; cdr3_nt: TGTCACACCAGTAGCGTCCCCTACAATGAGCAGTTCTTC
clone_size: NA; cdr3_length: 13; v_call: TRBV6-5; j_call: TRBJ2-1; d_call: NA; cdr3_aa: CASADNSYNEQFF; cdr3_nt: TGTGCCAGCGCGGACAACTCCTACAATGAGCAGTTCTTC
clone_size: few; cdr3_length: 14; v_call: TRBV5-4; j_call: TRBJ2-7; d_call: TRBD2; cdr3_aa: CASSFERDPSEQYF; cdr3_nt: TGTGCCAGCAGCTTTGAGCGGGACCCGTCCGAGCAGTACTTC
clone_size: NA; cdr3_length: 15; v_call: TRBV21-1; j_call: TRBJ2-7; d_call: NA; cdr3_aa: CASSNRRTSCYEQYF; cdr3_nt: TGTGCCAGCAGCAATCGCCGGACTAGTTGCTACGAGCAGTACTTC
clone_size: NA; cdr3_length: 14; v_call: TRBV6-5; j_call: TRBJ2-7; d_call: NA; cdr3_aa: CASRETDISYEQYF; cdr3_nt: TGTGCCAGCAGGGAGACTGACATCTCCTACGAGCAGTACTTC